These 10 T cell receptor beta chains originate from one sample sequenced in a study of cytomegalovirus exposure and HLA in healthy donors. Amplification used 60 Vbeta primers and 13 Jbeta primers. Profiled with immunoSEQ multiplex PCR; TCRdb holds only in-frame clones, not every one. This table holds about 120,000 clones, about 81% found once. The sequenced sample was PBMCs. Receptors originate from a woman aged 45-60 years in good health and CMV-seropositive.

CDR3 DNA sequence: TGTGCCTGGAGGGGGTGGGACAGTCTGAACTATGGCTACACCTTC. Translation gives CAWRGWDSLNYGYTF. V usage is TRBV30 and J usage is TRBJ1-2, with 7 bases matching TRBD1. The junction had 9 bases not matched to a gene; V was cut back by 3 bases and J by 2 bases. Germline loops: CDR1 GTSNPN, CDR2 SVGIG (reference sequence). The CDR3 consists of 15 residues.

The chain combines TRBV6-1 with TRBJ1-4; D unresolved. The germline gives CDR1 MNHNS, CDR2 SASEGT. There are 15 residues in the CDR3. The V gene lost 7 bases and the J gene lost 0 bases, with 12 bases spanning the gap. In nucleotides, the CDR3 is TGTGCCAGCAACGAAGGAGATGCAACTAATGAAAAACTGTTTTTT. Protein product: CASNEGDATNEKLFF.

The table lists this clone with a few counts. The chain couples TRBV6-1 to TRBJ2-7, with 7 bases matching TRBD2. The V and J ends lost 5 bases and 0 bases, in that order; junction bases with no gene match: 1. The length of the CDR3 is 13 residues. Per the germline V gene, CDR1 is MNHNS and CDR2 is SASEGT. CDR3: CASSKRGSYEQYF. In nucleotides, the CDR3 is TGTGCCAGCAGTAAGCGGGGCTCCTACGAGCAGTACTTC.

This chain joins TRBV7-8 and TRBJ2-1, with TRBD2 matching over 9 bases. J was trimmed by 6 bases and V by 5 bases; bases with no gene match: 11. CDR1 is SGHVS, CDR2 FQNEAQ, per germline. CDR3 size: 16 residues. The CDR3 nucleotides are TGTGCCAGCAGCCCCGCAGCGGGGGGTATTCGCAATGAGCAGTTCTTC. Translated, it gives CASSPAAGGIRNEQFF.

The chain employs TRBV6-5 and TRBJ2-2; possibly TRBD2 for D (6 bases). Trimming removed 7 bases from V and 4 bases from J, with 13 bases in between. CDR3 size: 14 residues. Per germline, CDR1 MNHEY and CDR2 SVGAGI. The CDR3 protein is CASTSGGFTGELFF. CDR3 DNA: TGTGCCAGCACTTCCGGAGGGTTCACCGGGGAGCTGTTTTTT.

This clone was seen more than once but under ten times. This rearrangement joins TRBV14 to TRBJ2-7, with D perhaps TRBD1 (5 bases). The germline gives CDR1 SGHDN, CDR2 FVKESK. The V end was cut by 0 bases, the J end by 6 bases, with 9 bases between. CDR3 length: 13 amino acids. CDR3 loop: CASSQDIGVEQYF. The DNA for the CDR3 is TGTGCCAGCAGCCAAGATATAGGGGTCGAGCAGTACTTC.

The rearrangement joins TRBV18 to TRBJ2-7; TRBD1 is a possible D gene (5 bases). The CDR3 consists of 14 residues. V gave up 3 bases and J gave up 4 bases, with 13 bases separating them. CDR1 KGHSH and CDR2 LQKENI come from the germline V gene. Here the CDR3 reads CASSPDNRGYEQYF. The CDR3 DNA sequence: TGTGCCAGCTCACCGGACAATCGTGGGTACGAGCAGTACTTC.

The chain has TRBV5-1 and TRBJ2-7; TRBD2 aligns across 9 bases. The V gene end was trimmed by 2 bases and the J gene end by 0 bases; junction bases not matched to a gene: 9. Looked up from germline, CDR1 is SGHRS and CDR2 is YFSETQ. The CDR3 runs 17 residues. Written as DNA, the CDR3 is TGCGCCAGCAGCTTCCTAGCGGGGCCGGGGGGCTCCTACGAGCAGTACTTC. Residues: CASSFLAGPGGSYEQYF.

In its sample, this clone was seen once. The J gene is TRBJ2-3, the V gene TRBV5-1, with D perhaps TRBD2 (6 bases). The length of the CDR3 is 13 residues. V lost 2 bases and J 5 bases, leaving 9 bases between the germline ends. Germline V gives CDR1 SGHRS, CDR2 YFSETQ. This CDR3 reads CASSFGTGDTQYF. The CDR3 DNA reads TGCGCCAGCAGCTTCGGGACTGGAGATACGCAGTATTTT. The full variable domain, in which reference TRBV5-1 and TRBJ2-3 provide the parts outside the CDR3, is KAGVTQTPRYLIKTRGQQVTLSCSPISGHRSVSWYQQTPGQGLQFLFEYFSETQRNKGNFPGRFSGRQFSNSRSEMNVSTLELGDSALYLCASSFGTGDTQYFGPGTRLTVL.

Concerning this clone: At the DNA level, this CDR3 is encoded by other sequences in the same sample as well. The genes are TRBV30 and TRBJ1-1; TRBD1 might be the D (6 bases). The CDR3 extends over 13 amino acids. The ends were cut back, 2 bases at V and 1 base at J, with 8 bases in the middle. The germline gives CDR1 GTSNPN, CDR2 SVGIG (reference sequence). This CDR3 reads CAWSRGGNTEAFF. CDR3 coding DNA: TGTGCCTGGAGTAGAGGGGGGAACACTGAAGCTTTCTTT. The full variable domain, in which reference TRBV30 and TRBJ1-1 provide the parts outside the CDR3, is SQTIHQWPATLVQPVGSPLSLECTVEGTSNPNLYWYRQAAGRGLQLLFYSVGIGQISSEVPQNLSASRPQDRQFILSSKKLLLSDSGFYLCAWSRGGNTEAFFGQGTRLTVV.